Listed here are 26 T cell receptor beta chains from one sample, sequenced in a study of T cells in Graves' hyperthyroidism and ophthalmopathy. The source material, RNA transcripts, was used to amplify TCR beta CDR3 regions. The study used the HTBI primer set for a first-round RT-PCR of the TCR CDR3. TCRdb called the multiplex PCR reads again in MiXCR, with one record for every CDR3 protein. The sample shows hundreds of thousands of distinct CDR3 sequences, about a sixth of them seen only once. The sequenced sample consisted of blood. The receptors were gathered from a woman in her forties with Graves' ophthalmopathy.

With regard to this clonotype: This may be a read error, as it is one base from a much larger clone. The chain has TRBV28 and TRBJ2-1; D unresolved. The length of the CDR3 is 13 residues. Germline V gives CDR1 MDHEN, CDR2 SYDVKM. The CDR3: CASSSGGNNGQFF. In nucleotides, the CDR3 is TGTGCCAGCAGTTCGGGTGGGAACAATGGGCAGTTCTTC.

As regards this clonotype: A read error is possible here, since a much larger clone lies one base away. V usage is TRBV12-3 or TRBV12-4 and J usage is TRBJ2-1, with 11 nucleotides matching TRBD2. V lost 5 bases, J lost 2 bases, and 8 bases stayed unmatched. This CDR3 region has 17 residues. The DNA of the CDR3 is TGTGCCAGCAGTCCCGGGGGGACTAGCGGAGCCTACAATGAGCAGTTCTTC. Its protein product is CASSPGGTSGAYNEQFF.

This clonotype was counted at least ten times. The chain couples TRBV28 to TRBJ2-1; possible D gene TRBD2, 5 bases. V dropped 5 bases and J dropped 4 bases, with 18 bases sitting between them. The CDR3 consists of 16 residues. The V gene's germline CDR1 is MDHEN and CDR2 SYDVKM. The DNA for the CDR3 is TGTGCCAGCAGTCCGAGACTTCGGGAAAAATACAATGAGCAGTTCTTC. Residues: CASSPRLREKYNEQFF.

This clonotype was seen repeatedly, ten times or more. The chain is built from TRBV5-1 and TRBJ2-7, with 7 nucleotides matching TRBD2. Germline V gene sequence: CDR1 SGHRS, CDR2 YFSETQ. V lost 2 bases, J lost 2 bases, and 1 base stayed unmatched. The CDR3 extends over 13 amino acids. This CDR3 is CASSLSGTYEQYF. In DNA, the CDR3 is TGCGCCAGCAGCTTAAGCGGGACCTACGAGCAGTACTTC.

This clonotype was picked up many times. The V call is TRBV18, the J call TRBJ2-1, with TRBD1 identical over 7 bases. The CDR3 totals 13 residues. Germline V lookup: CDR1 KGHSH, CDR2 LQKENI. The ends lost 3 bases at V and 8 bases at J; junction bases unmatched: 4. The CDR3 nucleotides read TGTGCCAGCTCACCTACAGGGGTTGATGAGCAGTTCTTC. It translates to CASSPTGVDEQFF.

This clonotype came up many times. This chain joins TRBV30 and TRBJ1-5, with 7 bases fitting TRBD1. CDR1 is GTSNPN and CDR2 is SVGIG in the germline V gene (reference sequence). The CDR3 contains 13 residues. V shed 3 bases and J 4 bases; nucleotides not matched to a gene: 3. The CDR3 DNA follows: TGTGCCTGGAGCCGGGGACAGAATCAGCCCCAGCATTTT. Its translation is CAWSRGQNQPQHF.

This clonotype came up many times. The chain joins TRBV20-1 to TRBJ1-4; 8 nucleotides align to TRBD1. V lost 1 base, J lost 8 bases, and 6 bases stayed unmatched. CDR1 and CDR2 from the germline V gene are DFQATT and SNEGSKA (reference sequence). The length of the CDR3 is 14 residues. The CDR3 reads CSARASTGDEKLFF. The CDR3 region has the DNA TGCAGTGCTAGAGCCTCGACAGGGGACGAAAAACTGTTTTTT.

The V gene is TRBV5-6, the J gene TRBJ2-3; D uncertain. Trimming left V 4 bases short and J 2 bases short, with 11 bases between. The CDR3 length is 14 residues. CDR1 and CDR2 (germline): SGHDT, YYEEEE. Here the CDR3 DNA reads TGTGCCAGCAGCCCAGTTGCGGTCACAGATACGCAGTATTTT. Translating it yields CASSPVAVTDTQYF.

The V gene is TRBV28, the J gene TRBJ1-2; a possible D gene is TRBD1 (6 bases). The length of the CDR3 is 13 residues. Germline values: CDR1 MDHEN, CDR2 SYDVKM. Trimming removed 6 bases from V and 7 bases from J, with 15 bases in between. CDR3 amino acids: CASSLTGRSGYTF. DNA of the CDR3: TGTGCCAGCAGCCTTACAGGGAGGTCTGGCTACACCTTC.

There are many counts of this clonotype. The V call is TRBV27, the J call TRBJ1-1, with 7 positions matching TRBD1. V was clipped by 5 bases and J by 1 base; unmatched bases: 7. The CDR3 contains 15 residues. From germline, CDR1 is MNHEY and CDR2 SMNVEV (reference sequence). The CDR3 here is CASSLTSGGNTEAFF. The CDR3 DNA follows: TGTGCCAGCAGTCTAACCTCAGGGGGGAACACTGAAGCTTTCTTT.

In its sample, this clonotype was seen many times. The V call is TRBV3-1, the J call TRBJ2-5; D ambiguous. The CDR3 runs 14 residues. Deletions cut 2 bases from V and 0 bases from J, with 7 bases between. Germline-derived CDR1 and CDR2 are LGHDT and YNNKEL (reference sequence). The CDR3 DNA is TGTGCCAGCAGCCAACAGGTGTACCAAGAGACCCAGTACTTC. Its protein product is CASSQQVYQETQYF.

There are many counts of this clonotype. The gene calls are TRBV12-3 or TRBV12-4 and TRBJ1-2; 7 positions agree with TRBD1. J gave up 0 bases and V 7 bases, and 14 bases lay outside the gene matches. CDR3 length: 17 residues. The CDR3 loop reads CASTFEGTASSNYGYTF. The CDR3 DNA reads TGTGCCAGCACTTTCGAGGGGACAGCCTCTTCTAACTATGGCTACACCTTC.

The chain joins TRBV11-2 to TRBJ2-3, with TRBD2 as a possible D gene (7 bases). Germline-derived CDR1 and CDR2 are SGHAT and FQNNGV. The CDR3 has 18 amino acids. The V and J ends lost 0 bases and 1 base respectively, with 17 bases between them. The CDR3 spells CASSLDGVGAGGTDTQYF. The DNA for the CDR3 is TGTGCCAGCAGCTTAGACGGGGTGGGGGCGGGAGGCACAGATACGCAGTATTTT. Using reference TRBV11-2 and TRBJ2-3 for the parts outside the CDR3, the full variable domain is EAGVAQSPRYKIIEKRQSVAFWCNPISGHATLYWYQQILGQGPKLLIQFQNNGVVDDSQLPKDRFSAERLKGVDSTLKIQPAKLEDSAVYLCASSLDGVGAGGTDTQYFGPGTRLTVL.

This clonotype was detected ten times or more. The genes are TRBV10-3 and TRBJ2-7; D gene ambiguous. CDR3 length equals 12 residues. V dropped 3 bases and J dropped 5 bases, with 8 bases sitting between them. The germline gives CDR1 ENHRY, CDR2 SYGVKD. The CDR3 region is CAISEGFDEQYF. The CDR3 nucleotides read TGTGCCATCAGTGAAGGGTTCGACGAGCAGTACTTC.

This clonotype was seen only a few times. The chain employs TRBV10-2 and TRBJ1-4; tentatively, D is TRBD1 (6 bases). CDR3 length: 14 residues. V lost 2 bases and J 7 bases, leaving 11 bases between the germline ends. The germline gives CDR1 WSHSY, CDR2 SAAADI. The CDR3 sequence is CASSEPNRVEKLFF. CDR3 nucleotides: TGCGCCAGCAGTGAGCCAAACAGGGTTGAAAAACTGTTTTTT.

There are many counts of this clonotype. The chain joins TRBV5-1 to TRBJ2-3; 9 bases are a match to TRBD2. The junction had 4 bases not matched to a gene; V was cut back by 5 bases and J by 0 bases. Germline CDR1 and CDR2: SGHRS and YFSETQ. The CDR3 runs to 15 residues. CDR3 protein: CASRPTSGSTDTQYF. The CDR3 DNA reads as TGCGCCAGCAGGCCGACTAGCGGTAGCACAGATACGCAGTATTTT.

This clonotype has at least ten counts. V is TRBV29-1 and J is TRBJ2-5; 7 nucleotides match TRBD1. Germline CDR1 SQVTM, CDR2 ANQGSEA. The CDR3 is 11 residues long. V was clipped by 7 bases and J by 4 bases; unmatched bases: 3. DNA of the CDR3: TGCAGCGCTTACAGGGGAGAGACCCAGTACTTC. As protein: CSAYRGETQYF.

This clonotype was counted between two and nine times. V is TRBV5-8 and J is TRBJ2-2, with 7 bases fitting TRBD2. V lost 0 bases, J lost 2 bases, and 7 bases stayed unmatched. The CDR3 extends over 17 amino acids. Germline CDR1 SGHTS, CDR2 YDEGEE. This CDR3 reads CASSLAILAVNTGELFF. The CDR3 DNA is TGTGCCAGCAGCTTGGCTATCCTAGCGGTAAACACCGGGGAGCTGTTTTTT.

The genes are TRBV19 and TRBJ1-5; D remains unclear. The CDR3 is 12 residues long. Germline values: CDR1 LNHDA, CDR2 SQIVND (reference sequence). With 10 bases removed from V and 6 bases from J, the gap between germline ends came to 13 bases. The CDR3, as DNA: TGTGCCACCTCAATCACGGGTCAGCCCCAGCATTTT. Translated, it gives CATSITGQPQHF.

This clonotype was picked up many times. The genes are TRBV28 and TRBJ2-3, with 7 bases that match TRBD2. Unmatched junction bases numbered 7, after V lost 11 bases and J lost 5 bases. Per germline, CDR1 MDHEN and CDR2 SYDVKM. This CDR3 contains 12 residues. DNA of the CDR3: TGTGCCGCCAGGACGGGAGGAGATACGCAGTATTTT. This encodes CAARTGGDTQYF. Complete variable domain (other parts from reference TRBV28 and TRBJ2-3): DVKVTQSSRYLVKRTGEKVFLECVQDMDHENMFWYRQDPGLGLRLIYFSYDVKMKEKGDIPEGYSVSREKKERFSLILESASTNQTSMYLCAARTGGDTQYFGPGTRLTVL.

This clonotype has only a few counts. The chain links TRBV18 to TRBJ2-3; 9 nucleotides match TRBD2. Germline CDR1 is KGHSH and CDR2 is LQKENI. J lost 1 base, V lost 6 bases, and 8 bases had no gene match. This CDR3 is 16 amino acids long. CDR3 sequence (DNA): TGTGCCAGCTCCCCAGAAATAGCGGGGGGCACAGATACGCAGTATTTT. It is translated as CASSPEIAGGTDTQYF.

The J gene is TRBJ1-2, the V gene TRBV5-5, with a weak D call TRBD1 (5 bases). Germline loops: CDR1 SGHKS, CDR2 YYEKEE (reference sequence). The CDR3 has 14 residues. Between the trimmed V and J ends, which lost 4 bases and 4 bases, there was a span of 14 bases. This chain's CDR3 is CASSILQGGYGYTF. The CDR3 DNA reads as TGTGCCAGCAGCATCCTCCAGGGTGGCTATGGCTACACCTTC.

This clonotype was recorded many times. J is TRBJ2-3 and V is TRBV5-1; TRBD1 is a possible D gene (5 bases). The CDR3 covers 21 residues. V lost 4 bases and J lost 0, with 30 bases in between. Germline V gene lookup returns CDR1 SGHRS and CDR2 YFSETQ. CDR3 region: CASSLIPSIRGLTSSTDTQYF. The CDR3 nucleotides are TGCGCCAGCAGCCTTATCCCCAGTATAAGGGGTCTGACCTCTAGCACAGATACGCAGTATTTT.

This clonotype has only a few counts. CDR3 nucleotides: TGTGCCAGCAGCCCCACAGGGTCCGGTTATGAGGACTATGGCTACACCTTC. Protein sequence: CASSPTGSGYEDYGYTF. This rearrangement joins TRBV6-1 to TRBJ1-2; a possible D gene is TRBD1 (6 bases). V was trimmed by 6 bases and J by 3 bases, leaving 23 bases between them. The CDR3 runs to 17 residues. Per the germline V gene, CDR1 is MNHNS and CDR2 is SASEGT.

This clonotype appeared many times. The chain combines TRBV7-8 with TRBJ1-2; the D is unclear. Trimming stripped 10 bases from V and 1 base from J, with 10 bases between. Germline V gene lookup returns CDR1 SGHVS and CDR2 FQNEAQ. This CDR3 is 12 amino acids long. CDR3 region: CATASVNYGYTF. In DNA, the CDR3 is TGTGCCACCGCCTCGGTTAACTATGGCTACACCTTC. The whole variable domain, remainder taken from reference TRBV7-8 and TRBJ1-2, is GAGVSQSPRYKVAKRGQDVALRCDPISGHVSLFWYQQALGQGPEFLTYFQNEAQLDKSGLPSDRFFAERPEGSVSTLKIQRTQQEDSAVYLCATASVNYGYTFGSGTRLTVV.

This chain connects TRBV9 to TRBJ2-5, with 10 bases identical to TRBD2. CDR1 is SGDLS, CDR2 YYNGEE, per germline. With 3 bases clipped from V and 4 bases from J, the junction kept 9 bases outside the gene matches. The CDR3 has 16 amino acids. The CDR3 bases are TGTGCCAGCAGCGCCTCAGCGGGGGGGCCGACAGAGACCCAGTACTTC. Its protein is CASSASAGGPTETQYF.